One sample yielded the 5 T cell receptor beta chains listed below, sequenced in a study of CD8+CD57+ T cells in acquired aplastic anemia. The patients chosen for sequencing had shown expansion of CD8+CD57+ cells (detected by flow cytometry). Profiles of TCR beta VDJ and CDR3 were generated from a genomic DNA template. TCRdb itself ran the reads through MiXCR, one entry per CDR3 protein. The sample has just over 40,000 distinct CDR3 sequences, less than 65% seen once. The sample taken for sequencing was sorted CD4+, CD8+, or CD8+CD57+ T cells (not recorded which) from PBMCs. The origin of the receptors is a human donor with aplastic anemia.

The chain employs TRBV19 and TRBJ2-5; D not certain. V gave up 3 bases and J gave up 0 bases, with 11 bases separating them. CDR1 and CDR2 (germline): LNHDA, SQIVND (reference sequence). The CDR3 sequence is 15 residues long. The CDR3 loop is CASSMSGTNQETQYF. The CDR3 DNA sequence: TGTGCCAGTAGTATGTCAGGTACAAACCAAGAGACCCAGTACTTC. The full variable domain, with the rest looked up from reference TRBV19 and TRBJ2-5, is DGGITQSPKYLFRKEGQNVTLSCEQNLNHDAMYWYRQDPGQGLRLIYYSQIVNDFQKGDIAEGYSVSREKKESFPLTVTSAQKNPTAFYLCASSMSGTNQETQYFGPGTRLLVL.

This clonotype was observed a single time. The chain uses TRBV7-2 and TRBJ1-2; D not certain. The germline CDR1 and CDR2 sequences are SGHTA and FQGNSA. The V and J ends lost 0 bases and 5 bases respectively, with 4 bases between them. The CDR3 consists of 12 residues. As DNA, the CDR3 is TGTGCCAGCAGCTTAGCTCAGTATGGCTACACCTTC. This translates into CASSLAQYGYTF.

The rearrangement uses TRBV7-8 and TRBJ2-5; TRBD2 matches 12 bases. The germline V gene encodes CDR1 SGHVS and CDR2 FQNEAQ. This CDR3 contains 16 residues. After removal of 4 bases from V and 4 bases from J, the junction contained 7 bases not matched to a gene. This chain's CDR3 is CASSSELGLAGETQYF. The CDR3 DNA reads as TGTGCCAGCAGCTCCGAGTTGGGACTAGCGGGAGAGACCCAGTACTTC. Looking up the rest from reference TRBV7-8 and TRBJ2-5 gives the full variable domain: GAGVSQSPRYKVAKRGQDVALRCDPISGHVSLFWYQQALGQGPEFLTYFQNEAQLDKSGLPSDRFFAERPEGSVSTLKIQRTQQEDSAVYLCASSSELGLAGETQYFGPGTRLLVL.

A word on this clonotype: Since a much larger clone is just one base distant, this may be a read error. The CDR3 loop reads CASSLALGGDTIYF. CDR3 nucleotide sequence: TGTGCCAGCAGCTTGGCCCTAGGGGGGGACACCATATATTTT. J is TRBJ1-3 and V is TRBV11-2; possible D gene TRBD1, 6 bases. Per the germline V gene, CDR1 is SGHAT and CDR2 is FQNNGV. With 3 bases removed from V and 8 bases from J, the gap between germline ends came to 14 bases. CDR3 length equals 14 residues.

Concerning this clonotype: With a much larger clone just one base away, this may be a read error. The final CDR3 position lacks the conserved phenylalanine or tryptophan, pointing to a likely read error. This chain links TRBV4-1 with TRBJ2-5; TRBD1 aligns across 10 bases. In germline, CDR1 is MGHRA, CDR2 YSYEKL. CDR3 size: 14 residues. The V segment lost 8 bases and the J segment 1 base; nucleotides outside the gene matches: 4. In DNA, the CDR3 is TGCGCCAGCGGACAGGGGGGGCCCCAAGAGACCCAGTACTCC. Residues: CASGQGGPQETQYS.